These T cell receptor beta chains were read from a single sample in a study of breast tumors, draining lymph nodes, adjacent tissues. TCRdb re-derived calls from the multiplex PCR reads in MiXCR, one entry per CDR3 protein. Of approximately 180,000 distinct CDR3 sequences in the sample, 30% to 35% were seen once. Specimen: axillary lymph node tissue. The receptors were sampled from a female donor with breast cancer. Some clones in this sample may be carry-over from other donors' samples. The CDR3 runs from the conserved cysteine through the conserved F or W. A D gene is named only where the DNA matches it firmly. Not all rows give a size; the values are once, few, many and, for expanded clones, a class.

V gene,D gene,J gene,clone size,CDR3 protein,CDR3 DNA
TRBV20-1,TRBD1,TRBJ2-7,many,CSAMRTGLYEQYF,TGCAGTGCGATGAGGACAGGGTTGTACGAGCAGTACTTC
TRBV13,NA,TRBJ2-2,NA,CASGLRGAGELFF,TGTGCCAGCGGCTTACGCGGCGCGGGGGAGCTGTTTTTT
TRBV7-8,NA,TRBJ2-3,NA,CASSFERGDAQYF,TGTGCCAGCAGCTTCGAGAGGGGAGATGCGCAGTATTTT
TRBV6-5,NA,TRBJ1-2,NA,CASSATGATARGYTF,TGTGCCAGCAGTGCCACCGGGGCCACGGCGAGAGGCTACACCTTC
TRBV13,NA,TRBJ2-2,NA,CASSLRQELFF,TGTGCCAGCAGCTTAAGACAGGAGCTGTTTTTT
TRBV6-2/TRBV6-3,NA,TRBJ1-2,NA,CASSYSIMGSGYGYTF,TGTGCCAGCAGTTACTCGATCATGGGAAGCGGCTATGGCTACACCTTC
TRBV3-1,TRBD2,TRBJ2-1,few,CASSRGSGRRYNEQFF,TGTGCCAGCAGCCGGGGGAGCGGGAGAAGGTACAATGAGCAGTTCTTC
TRBV7-9,NA,TRBJ2-1,NA,CASSLGSYEQFF,TGTGCCAGCAGCCTGGGGAGTTATGAGCAGTTCTTC
TRBV5-1,NA,TRBJ2-5,many,CASSLARGVETQYF,TGCGCCAGCAGCTTGGCAAGGGGAGTGGAGACCCAGTACTTC
TRBV29-1,NA,TRBJ1-2,many,CSGGSKGDGYTF,TGCAGCGGGGGATCCAAGGGGGATGGCTACACCTTC
TRBV6-5,NA,TRBJ1-3,few,CASSPPPLDGNTIYF,TGTGCCAGCAGTCCCCCACCCCTCGACGGAAACACCATATATTTT
TRBV28,TRBD1,TRBJ2-7,few,CASSPRPQGANEQYF,TGTGCCAGCAGTCCCAGGCCACAGGGGGCGAACGAGCAGTACTTC
TRBV20-1,NA,TRBJ2-7,many,CSARDALLTGPTYYEQYF,TGCAGTGCTAGAGATGCCTTGCTAACGGGACCAACTTACTACGAGCAGTACTTC
TRBV27,NA,TRBJ1-6,many,CASSSPRRQGHNSPLHF,TGTGCCAGCAGTTCCCCGCGAAGACAAGGGCACAATTCACCCCTCCACTTT